This T cell receptor (beta chain) was captured in a study of T cell repertoires in cytomegalovirus infection. The overall study: Based on public TCR beta signatures, there were indications of CMV infection and of a matching HLA type.

Whole-study results and caveats: Clonotypes of TCR beta that were HLA-C-restricted and CMV-specific dominated the ex vivo response.

TCRdb used MiXCR to reprocess the reads, holding one entry per CDR3 protein. The table lists about 900,000 distinct CDR3 sequences, more than 25% of them singletons. V was pared by 5 bases and J by 9 bases, with 16 bases of the junction left unmatched. The CDR3 runs to 17 residues. Germline V gives CDR1 MNHEY, CDR2 SMNVEV (reference sequence). This clonotype was detected only a few times. Its antigen is still unknown. The sequence derives from a human donor in good health (CMV status not recorded). Some clones in this sample may be carry-over from other donors' samples. The rearrangement uses TRBV27 and TRBJ2-2, with 9 bases fitting TRBD2. The specimen was cultured CD8+ T cells from PBMCs, collected from culture after CMV antigen stimulation. DNA for the CDR3: TGTGCCAGCAGTCCCCACTGGAGCGGGGGGCAAGACCGGGAGCTGTTTTTT. It encodes CASSPHWSGGQDRELFF.